The text below deals with one TCR beta chain. These data are taken from a study of T cell responses to AZD1222 COVID-19 vaccine. Measured with immunoSEQ multiplex PCR; TCRdb has only the in-frame clones, and not every one. Seen here are around 150,000 clones, about 80% observed once, and the top ten hold 4.1%. This CDR3 spans 13 amino acids. Germline CDR1 SGHTA, CDR2 FQGNSA. The ends were cut back, 8 bases at V and 6 bases at J, with 15 bases in the middle. Here the sequenced sample was peripheral blood, taken on day 0 of AZD1222 vaccination. The receptor's source is an adult in good health. This chain uses TRBV7-2 with TRBJ2-3, with D possibly matching TRBD1 (5 bases). Written as DNA, the CDR3 is TGTGCCAGCTGTCTATCAGGGTTGGATACGCAGTATTTT. It is translated as CASCLSGLDTQYF.